This T cell receptor beta chain was sequenced in a study of technical replicates of blood from several donors (TCRdb year 2017). Its CDR3 holds 17 amino acids, cysteine through phenylalanine. The CDR3 DNA has 51 bases and is translated from base 1. CDR1 and CDR2 are read off the germline V gene as SGHDT and YYEEEE. After removal of 0 bases from V and 4 bases from J, the junction retains 9 bases not matched to a gene. Comments on this clone: Its antigen is still unknown. The input lacks base qualities; no much larger clone sits a single base away.

Receptor amplification or capture employed the immunoSEQ multiplex PCR assay. This is the immuneACCESS table as TCRdb keeps it, with only in-frame sequences that have V and J called. A part of the clones is gone; compared with another copy, unresolved V genes explain less than half, and the rest is unexplained. The sample table holds 98,000 or so clones, of which approximately 96% were seen once. The ten largest clones take up roughly 0.23% of the sample. This receptor was obtained from a human donor in good health. The sequencing input was T cells isolated from PBMCs. This sequence uses TRBV5-6 and TRBJ2-3; 9 middle bases align to TRBD2. The CDR3 reads as follows: CASSLGYGGRAPDTQYF. The DNA sequence is given as TGTGCCAGCAGCTTGGGGTACGGCGGGAGGGCCCCAGATACGCAGTATTTT.